A selection of T cell receptor beta chains follows, all from one sample in a study of CD8+ T cells in alopecia areata. Assay: immunoSEQ multiplex PCR; the TCRdb copy retains only in-frame clones and omits some. Among 100,000 to 150,000 clones listed, 60% to 65% were seen once. Sample: CD4+ T cells sorted from blood, taken at week 4, from a patient treated with tofacitinib. The origin of the receptors is a human donor with alopecia areata. Each CDR3 is given with its conserved first and last residue. A D gene is named only where the DNA matches it firmly. Clone size is not always given. Where it is, it says once, few, many or a class for expanded clones.

>.|.|TRBJ2-3|TRBV18
TGTGCCAGCTCACCCCTGACCAGGGCCTCTAGCACAGATACGCAGTATTTT
CASSPLTRASSTDTQYF
>.|TRBD2|TRBJ2-7|TRBV29-1
TGCAGCGTTGCCCAGCGGGAGAAGCTTTACGAGCAGTACTTC
CSVAQREKLYEQYF
>.|.|TRBJ1-3|TRBV7-2
TGCGCCAGCAGCCATACTCAGGGGTCCGGAAACACCATATATTTT
CASSHTQGSGNTIYF
>.|.|TRBJ2-7|TRBV30
TGTGCCTGGAGTGTGCGAGGGTACGAGCAGTACTTC
CAWSVRGYEQYF
>.|.|TRBJ2-5|TRBV7-3
TGTGCCAGCAGCTGGACGGGAGACCTTGGGGAGACCCAGTACTTC
CASSWTGDLGETQYF
>.|.|TRBJ2-2|TRBV29-1
TGCAGCGTTGATGGCAGAAACACCGGGGAGCTGTTTTTT
CSVDGRNTGELFF
>few|TRBD1|TRBJ1-1|TRBV7-9
TGTGCCAGCAGCTTGGACAGGGGCAACACTGAAGCTTTCTTT
CASSLDRGNTEAFF
>.|TRBD1|TRBJ2-3|TRBV5-1
TGCGCCAGCAGCTTCGACAGGGCAGGCACAGATACGCAGTATTTT
CASSFDRAGTDTQYF
>.|TRBD2|TRBJ2-7|TRBV10-3
TGTGCCAGCAGGACTAGCGGGAGTCGGTCCTACGAGCAGTACTTC
CASRTSGSRSYEQYF
>.|TRBD2|TRBJ2-7|TRBV29-1
TGCAGCGTTTCCAGGGAGGGGAACGAGCAGTACTTC
CSVSREGNEQYF
>.|.|TRBJ2-7|TRBV29-1
TGCAGCGTTGCGACTAGCTCCTACGAGCAGTACTTC
CSVATSSYEQYF
>.|.|TRBJ1-6|TRBV2
TGTGCCAGCAGTGAAGTCGCCGGAAATTCACCCCTCCACTTT
CASSEVAGNSPLHF
>.|TRBD2|TRBJ2-5|TRBV5-1
TGCGCCAGCAGCTTACTAGCGGACCAAGAGACCCAGTACTTC
CASSLLADQETQYF
>.|.|TRBJ2-7|TRBV9
TGTGCCAGCAGCGTAGGTCTAGGGTTCTACGAGCAGTACTTC
CASSVGLGFYEQYF
>.|.|TRBJ2-5|TRBV15
TGTGCCACCAGCAGGATGGCGGGGCAAGAGACCCAGTACTTC
CATSRMAGQETQYF
>few|.|TRBJ1-1|TRBV6-6
TGTGCCAGCAGTTATACGGTGAACACTGAAGCTTTCTTT
CASSYTVNTEAFF
>.|.|TRBJ2-7|TRBV9
TGTGCCAGCAGCGTCGACACCGCCTACGAGCAGTACTTC
CASSVDTAYEQYF
>few|.|TRBJ2-7|TRBV25-1
TGTGCCAGCAGTGGGGGGGGACAGGTATTCTACGAGCAGTACTTC
CASSGGGQVFYEQYF
>.|.|TRBJ1-2|TRBV4-1
TGCGCCAGCAGCCAAGAAGTCGCAGTTAACTATGGCTACACCTTC
CASSQEVAVNYGYTF
>few|TRBD1|TRBJ2-4|TRBV29-1
TGCAGCGCCCGCGGACAGGGGGCAAACATTCAGTACTTC
CSARGQGANIQYF
>.|.|TRBJ1-4|TRBV4-2
TGTGCCAGCAGCCAAGAGGTCGGGGAAGAAGGAGAAAAACTGTTTTTT
CASSQEVGEEGEKLFF
>.|.|TRBJ2-5|TRBV14
TGTGCCAGCAGCCAAGATCGGCAGGGGTTCCAGTACTTC
CASSQDRQGFQYF
>once|TRBD1|TRBJ1-2|TRBV27
TGTGCCAGCAGTCCAGGACAGGTTAACTATGGCTACACCTTC
CASSPGQVNYGYTF
>once|.|TRBJ2-1|TRBV27
TGTGCCAGCAGTCGCAAGGACCCGACTACGGGGCAGTTCTTC
CASSRKDPTTGQFF
>few|.|TRBJ1-2|TRBV19
TGTGCCACCACCGGTGCGCCTAACTATGGCTACACCTTC
CATTGAPNYGYTF
>.|TRBD1|TRBJ2-7|TRBV5-1
TGCGCCAGCAGCACCCAGGACAGGGTCCACGAGCAGTACTTC
CASSTQDRVHEQYF
>.|.|TRBJ1-5|TRBV7-9
TGTGCCAGCAGCTTTCCGTACCAGCCCCAGCATTTT
CASSFPYQPQHF
>.|.|TRBJ2-3|TRBV11-2
TGTGCCAGCAGCCTCGAAGGGGGAGATCCATACACAGATACGCAGTATTTT
CASSLEGGDPYTDTQYF
>.|.|TRBJ2-5|TRBV30
TGTGCCTGGAGGAACCGGGAGTCAGGGACCCAGTACTTC
CAWRNRESGTQYF
>.|TRBD1|TRBJ2-7|TRBV9
TGTGCCAGCAGCCCACTGGGACAGGCTTCCTACGAGCAGTACTTC
CASSPLGQASYEQYF
>.|.|TRBJ2-6|TRBV5-1
TGCGCCAGCAGGGCTATGGACAGCTCTGGGGCCAACGTCCTGACTTTC
CASRAMDSSGANVLTF
>.|TRBD2|TRBJ2-3|TRBV4-3
TGCGCCAGCAGCAAGACTAGCGGGGGCGATCAAGATACGCAGTATTTT
CASSKTSGGDQDTQYF
>.|.|TRBJ2-7|TRBV18
TGTGCCAGCTCACCAGAGTCCCCCTACGAGCAGTACTTC
CASSPESPYEQYF
>few|.|TRBJ1-2|TRBV27
TGTGCCAGCCGACTGCCAGGCGGGCTGGGCTACACCTTC
CASRLPGGLGYTF
>few|.|TRBJ2-3|TRBV4-1
TGCGCCAGCAGCCAAATCGGACGCGAAAGGACAGATACGCAGTATTTT
CASSQIGRERTDTQYF
>once|.|TRBJ2-7|TRBV25-1
TGTGCCAGCAGTGACGTGGCAGGGCTCTACGAGCAGTACTTC
CASSDVAGLYEQYF
>.|.|TRBJ1-5|TRBV7-2
TGTGCCAGCAGCTTAATGGGAGATAGCAATCAGCCCCAGCATTTT
CASSLMGDSNQPQHF
>.|.|TRBJ2-3|TRBV30
TGTGCCTGGACTCAGCTCAGGAGTAGGGAAGATACGCAGTATTTT
CAWTQLRSREDTQYF
>.|TRBD1|TRBJ2-1|TRBV5-1
TGCGCCAGCAGCTCTGGACAGGGGGGACACAATGAGCAGTTCTTC
CASSSGQGGHNEQFF
>.|.|TRBJ2-7|TRBV7-9
TGTGCCAGCAGCTCCAGGGGGGGCTACGAGCAGTACTTC
CASSSRGGYEQYF
>.|.|TRBJ2-2|TRBV5-4
TGTGCCAGCAGCGGCGGATTAACCGGGGAGCTGTTTTTT
CASSGGLTGELFF
>once|TRBD1|TRBJ2-1|TRBV9
TGTGCCAGCAGCGCAGGGGACAGCTACAATGAGCAGTTCTTC
CASSAGDSYNEQFF
>.|.|TRBJ2-5|TRBV29-1
TGCAGCGGCCGGGGGCAGGGAGGGACCCAGTACTTC
CSGRGQGGTQYF
>.|.|TRBJ2-5|TRBV6-5
TGTGCCAGCAGTTGGGCAGGGAGGTCAATCGAGACCCAGTACTTC
CASSWAGRSIETQYF
>few|.|TRBJ1-1|TRBV9
TGTGCCAGCAGCGTAGAGGGCAGTAACACTGAAGCTTTCTTT
CASSVEGSNTEAFF
>.|.|TRBJ1-5|TRBV30
TGTGCCTGGAGTGTGGCAGGGGCGACCTATAGCAATCAGCCCCAGCATTTT
CAWSVAGATYSNQPQHF
>few|TRBD2|TRBJ2-5|TRBV29-1
TGCAGCGGCAGCAGGTCTAGCGGACAAGAGACCCAGTACTTC
CSGSRSSGQETQYF
>.|.|TRBJ2-1|TRBV30
TGTGCCCTAAGTAGGGCTTACAATGAGCAGTTCTTC
CALSRAYNEQFF
>few|.|TRBJ2-7|TRBV7-2
TGTGCCAGCAGCTTAGATGCGGTTACCTACGAGCAGTACTTC
CASSLDAVTYEQYF
>.|.|TRBJ1-1|TRBV10-3
TGTGCCATCAGTGAGTCTAGGCCGGGAGATGAAGCTTTCTTT
CAISESRPGDEAFF
>.|.|TRBJ1-1|TRBV30
TGTGCCTGGAGTGTAGTCAGGGGAAACACTGAAGCTTTCTTT
CAWSVVRGNTEAFF
>.|.|TRBJ1-2|TRBV25-1
TGTGCCAGCAGGGACGTCTGGGGCTACACCTTC
CASRDVWGYTF
>few|.|TRBJ2-5|TRBV4-3
TGCGCCAGCAGCCAAGATACACAGACCCAAGAGACCCAGTACTTC
CASSQDTQTQETQYF
>.|.|TRBJ2-7|TRBV7-9
TGTGCCAGCAGTTTGAGGACCGGGCCCTACGAGCAGTACTTC
CASSLRTGPYEQYF
>.|.|TRBJ1-4|TRBV2
TGTGCCATCAGGGGAGGGTCTGAAAAACTGTTTTTT
CAIRGGSEKLFF
>once|.|TRBJ2-2|TRBV29-1
TGCAGCGTTGGGCGAGGTCCCGGGGAGCTGTTTTTT
CSVGRGPGELFF
>few|TRBD2|TRBJ2-7|TRBV13
TGTGCCAGCAGCTTAGGACTAGCGGACGGATACGAGCAGTACTTC
CASSLGLADGYEQYF